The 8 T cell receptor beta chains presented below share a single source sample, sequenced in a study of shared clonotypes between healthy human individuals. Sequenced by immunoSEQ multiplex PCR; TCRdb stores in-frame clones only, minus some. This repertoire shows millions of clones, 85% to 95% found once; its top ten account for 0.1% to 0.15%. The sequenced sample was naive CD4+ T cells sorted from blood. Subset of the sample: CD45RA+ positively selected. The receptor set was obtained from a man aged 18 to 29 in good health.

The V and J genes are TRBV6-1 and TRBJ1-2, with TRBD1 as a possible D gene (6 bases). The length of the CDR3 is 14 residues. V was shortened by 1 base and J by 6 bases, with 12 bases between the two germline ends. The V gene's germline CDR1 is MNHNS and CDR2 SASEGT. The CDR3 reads CASSEVGHRDGYTF. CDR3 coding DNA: TGTGCCAGCAGTGAAGTTGGCCACAGGGATGGCTACACCTTC.

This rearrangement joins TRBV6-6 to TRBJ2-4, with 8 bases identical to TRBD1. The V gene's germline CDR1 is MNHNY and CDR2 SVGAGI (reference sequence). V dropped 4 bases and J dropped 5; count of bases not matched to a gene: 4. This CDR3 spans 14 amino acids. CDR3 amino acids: CASSLQGGQNIQYF. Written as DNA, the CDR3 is TGTGCCAGCAGTTTACAGGGGGGCCAAAACATTCAGTACTTC.

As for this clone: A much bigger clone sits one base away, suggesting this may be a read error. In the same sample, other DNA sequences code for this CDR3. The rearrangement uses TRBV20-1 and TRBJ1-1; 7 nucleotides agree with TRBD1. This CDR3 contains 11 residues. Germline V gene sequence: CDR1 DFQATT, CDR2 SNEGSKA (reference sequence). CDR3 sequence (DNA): TGCAGTGGCCAGGGGGACACTGAAGCTTTCTTC. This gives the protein CSGQGDTEAFF.

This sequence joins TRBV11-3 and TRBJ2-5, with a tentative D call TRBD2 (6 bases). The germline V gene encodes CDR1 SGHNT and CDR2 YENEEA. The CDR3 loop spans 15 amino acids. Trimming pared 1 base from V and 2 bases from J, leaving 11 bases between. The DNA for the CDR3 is TGTGCCAGCAGCTTAGGGGCGGGGACTCAAGAGACCCAGTACTTC. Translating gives CASSLGAGTQETQYF.

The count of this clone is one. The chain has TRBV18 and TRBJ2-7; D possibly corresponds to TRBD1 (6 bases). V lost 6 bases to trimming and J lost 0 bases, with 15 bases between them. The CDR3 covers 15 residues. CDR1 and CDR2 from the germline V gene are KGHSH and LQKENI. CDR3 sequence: CASSPFRDTSYEQYF. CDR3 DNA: TGTGCCAGCTCGCCTTTCCGGGACACCTCCTACGAGCAGTACTTC.

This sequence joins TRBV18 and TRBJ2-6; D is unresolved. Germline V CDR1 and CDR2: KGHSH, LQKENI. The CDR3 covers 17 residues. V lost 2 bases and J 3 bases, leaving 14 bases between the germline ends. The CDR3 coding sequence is TGTGCCAGCTCACCAACGAGGCAGGTAGATGGGGCCAACGTCCTGACTTTC. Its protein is CASSPTRQVDGANVLTF.

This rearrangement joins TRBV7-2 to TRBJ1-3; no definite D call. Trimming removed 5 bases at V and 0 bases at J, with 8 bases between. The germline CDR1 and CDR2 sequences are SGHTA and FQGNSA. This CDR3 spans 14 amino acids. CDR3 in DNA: TGTGCCAGCAGCCCGGACGTCTCTGGAAACACCATATATTTT. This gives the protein CASSPDVSGNTIYF. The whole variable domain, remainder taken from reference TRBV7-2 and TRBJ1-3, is GAGVSQSPSNKVTEKGKDVELRCDPISGHTALYWYRQSLGQGLEFLIYFQGNSAPDKSGLPSDRFSAERTGGSVSTLTIQRTQQEDSAVYLCASSPDVSGNTIYFGEGSWLTVV.

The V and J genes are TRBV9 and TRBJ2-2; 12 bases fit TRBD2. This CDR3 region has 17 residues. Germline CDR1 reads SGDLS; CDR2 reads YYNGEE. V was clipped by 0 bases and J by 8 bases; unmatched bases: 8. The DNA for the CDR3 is TGTGCCAGCAGCGTAGATCTAGCGGGAGGGCCGACTGGGGAGCTGTTTTTT. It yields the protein CASSVDLAGGPTGELFF. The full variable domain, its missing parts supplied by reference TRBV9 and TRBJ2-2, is DSGVTQTPKHLITATGQRVTLRCSPRSGDLSVYWYQQSLDQGLQFLIQYYNGEERAKGNILERFSAQQFPDLHSELNLSSLELGDSALYFCASSVDLAGGPTGELFFGEGSRLTVL.